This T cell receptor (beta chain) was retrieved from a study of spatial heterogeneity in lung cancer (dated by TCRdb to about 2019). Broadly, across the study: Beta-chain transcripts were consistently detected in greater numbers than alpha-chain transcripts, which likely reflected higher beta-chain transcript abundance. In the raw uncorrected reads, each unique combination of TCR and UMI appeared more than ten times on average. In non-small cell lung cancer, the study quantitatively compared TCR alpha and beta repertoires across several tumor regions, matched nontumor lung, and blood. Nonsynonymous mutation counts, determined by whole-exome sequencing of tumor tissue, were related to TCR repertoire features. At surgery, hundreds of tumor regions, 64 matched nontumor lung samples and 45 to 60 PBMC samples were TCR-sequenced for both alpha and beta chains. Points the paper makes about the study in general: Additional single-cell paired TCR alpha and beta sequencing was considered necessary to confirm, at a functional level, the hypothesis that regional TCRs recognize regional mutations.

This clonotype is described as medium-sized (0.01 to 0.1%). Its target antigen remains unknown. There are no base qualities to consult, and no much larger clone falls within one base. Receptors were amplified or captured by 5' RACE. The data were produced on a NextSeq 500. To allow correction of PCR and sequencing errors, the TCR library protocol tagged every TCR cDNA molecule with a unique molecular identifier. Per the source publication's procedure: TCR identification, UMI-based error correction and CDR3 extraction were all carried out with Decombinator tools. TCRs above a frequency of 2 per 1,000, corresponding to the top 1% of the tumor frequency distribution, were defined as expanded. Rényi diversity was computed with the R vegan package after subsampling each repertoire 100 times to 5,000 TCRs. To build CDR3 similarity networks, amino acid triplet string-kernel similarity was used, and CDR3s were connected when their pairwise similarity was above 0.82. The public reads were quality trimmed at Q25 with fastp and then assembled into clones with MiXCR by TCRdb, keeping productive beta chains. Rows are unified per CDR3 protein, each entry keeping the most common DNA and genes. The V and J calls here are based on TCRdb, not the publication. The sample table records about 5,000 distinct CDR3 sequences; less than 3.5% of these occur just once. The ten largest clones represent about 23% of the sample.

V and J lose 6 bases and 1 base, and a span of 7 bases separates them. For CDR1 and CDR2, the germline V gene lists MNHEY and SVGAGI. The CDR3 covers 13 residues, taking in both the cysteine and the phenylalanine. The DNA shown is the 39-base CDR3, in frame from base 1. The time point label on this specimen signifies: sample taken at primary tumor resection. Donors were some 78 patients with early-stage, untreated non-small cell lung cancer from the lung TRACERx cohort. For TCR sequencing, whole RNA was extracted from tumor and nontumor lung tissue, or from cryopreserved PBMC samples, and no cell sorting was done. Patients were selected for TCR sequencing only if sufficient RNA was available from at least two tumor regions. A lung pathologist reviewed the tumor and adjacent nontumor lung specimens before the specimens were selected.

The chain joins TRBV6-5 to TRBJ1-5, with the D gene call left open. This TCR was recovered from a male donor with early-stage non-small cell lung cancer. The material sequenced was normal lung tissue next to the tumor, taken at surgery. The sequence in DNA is TGTGCCAGCAGCAAGGAGAGCAATCAGCCCCAGCATTTT. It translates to CASSKESNQPQHF.